The clone carrying this TCR beta chain appeared many times. Antigen unknown. Using its own MiXCR run on the reads, TCRdb lists one record per CDR3 protein. This sample has 500,000 or so distinct CDR3 sequences; 16% occur once, and the top ten carry 20% to 30%. CDR3 length: 15 amino acids. V shed 3 bases and J shed 4 bases, with 15 bases lying between them. Germline V gene lookup returns CDR1 MNHEY and CDR2 SMNVEV (reference sequence). These data belong to a study of T cell repertoires in cytomegalovirus infection. Study details: Public TCR beta signatures indicated both CMV infection and matching HLA type. Study-wide points: In two of eight donors, the top clonotype was HLA-C-restricted CMV-specific.

The chain is built from TRBV27 and TRBJ1-1, with D maybe TRBD1 (5 bases). The specimen sequenced was CD8+ T cells from PBMCs. The TCR comes from a human donor in good health (CMV status not recorded). Some clones in this sample may be carry-over from other donors' samples. In DNA, the CDR3 is TGTGCCAGCAGTTTTGGGGCCCCGAAGCGCACTGAAGCTTTCTTT. Its protein is CASSFGAPKRTEAFF.